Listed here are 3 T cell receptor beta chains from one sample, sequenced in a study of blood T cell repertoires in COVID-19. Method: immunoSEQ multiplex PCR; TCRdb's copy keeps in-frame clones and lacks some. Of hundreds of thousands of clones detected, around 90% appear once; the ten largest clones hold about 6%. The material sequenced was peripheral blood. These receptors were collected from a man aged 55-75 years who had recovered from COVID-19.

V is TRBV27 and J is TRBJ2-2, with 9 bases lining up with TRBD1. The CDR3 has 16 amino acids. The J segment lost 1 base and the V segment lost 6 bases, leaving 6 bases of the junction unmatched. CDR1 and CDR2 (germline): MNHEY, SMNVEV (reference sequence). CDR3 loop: CASRGTGRGNTGELFF. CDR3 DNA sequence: TGTGCCAGCAGGGGGACAGGGCGGGGGAACACCGGGGAGCTGTTTTTT.

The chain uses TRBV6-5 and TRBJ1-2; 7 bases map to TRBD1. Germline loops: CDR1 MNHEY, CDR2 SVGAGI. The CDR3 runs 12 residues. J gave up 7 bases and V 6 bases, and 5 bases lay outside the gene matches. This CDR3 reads CASRARGFGYTF. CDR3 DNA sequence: TGTGCCAGCAGAGCCAGGGGGTTTGGCTACACCTTC.

The CDR3 here is CASSALKGGNGANVLTF. CDR3 nucleotide sequence: TGTGCCAGCAGTGCTCTCAAGGGGGGGAATGGGGCCAACGTCCTGACTTTC. This chain joins TRBV25-1 and TRBJ2-6, with TRBD2 as a possible D gene (7 bases). Germline V gives CDR1 MGHDK, CDR2 SYGVNS. The CDR3 covers 17 residues. The ends were cut back, 4 bases at V and 3 bases at J, with 16 bases in the middle.